One sample yielded the 29 T cell receptor beta chains listed below, sequenced in a study of blood T cell repertoires in COVID-19. This table comes from immunoSEQ multiplex PCR, and its TCRdb copy is limited to in-frame clones, with some not included. The sample includes around 190,000 clones, 65% to 80% seen only once; the top ten take less than 20%. What was sequenced was PBMCs or T cells enriched from blood (not recorded which). These receptors all stem from a woman in her forties or fifties with acute COVID-19.

Many counts were recorded for this clone. J is TRBJ2-1 and V is TRBV12-3 or TRBV12-4, with D tentatively TRBD2 (6 bases). The CDR3 is 12 amino acids. Trimming shortened V by 6 bases and J by 7 bases, and 10 bases separated the two germline ends. For the CDR3, the DNA is TGTGCCAGCAGGACTGCGGGGAATGAGCAGTTCTTC. Residues: CASRTAGNEQFF.

This chain links TRBV18 with TRBJ1-6; D not resolved. The CDR3 loop spans 15 amino acids. The germline V and J ends were trimmed by 5 bases and 8 bases, with 16 bases remaining between them. Germline V CDR1 and CDR2: KGHSH, LQKENI. The CDR3 DNA sequence: TGTGCCAGCTCAAAAAACAGAAAGGAGGATTCACCCCTCCACTTT. Amino acid sequence: CASSKNRKEDSPLHF.

This sequence joins TRBV29-1 and TRBJ1-6; 7 positions match TRBD1. Germline assignment: CDR1 SQVTM and CDR2 ANQGSEA. The V segment lost 6 bases and the J segment 5 bases; nucleotides outside the gene matches: 4. The CDR3 extends over 13 amino acids. The CDR3 loop reads CSVAGTDNSPLHF. The DNA for the CDR3 is TGCAGCGTGGCTGGGACAGATAATTCACCCCTCCACTTT.

The CDR3 DNA follows: TGTGCCAGCAGCTTAGGCGCGGGCGGGGGGGCAGGTGAGCAGTACGTC. This sequence encodes CASSLGAGGGAGEQYV. The gene calls are TRBV7-8 and TRBJ2-7, with 9 bases fitting TRBD2. With 1 base clipped from V and 7 bases from J, the junction kept 11 bases outside the gene matches. CDR3 length: 16 residues. From germline, CDR1 is SGHVS and CDR2 FQNEAQ.

Many counts were recorded for this clone. The V gene is TRBV6-2 or TRBV6-3, the J gene TRBJ2-2, with 7 bases fitting TRBD2. Germline V gene lookup returns CDR1 MNHEY and CDR2 SVGEGT. The CDR3 is 16 residues long. Trimming removed 0 bases from V and 6 bases from J; junction bases left unmatched: 7. CDR3 loop: CASSYSYGLGAGELFF. For the CDR3, the DNA is TGTGCCAGCAGTTACTCGTACGGACTAGGCGCCGGGGAGCTGTTTTTT.

The chain combines TRBV24-1 with TRBJ2-3; D gene uncertain. The CDR3 sequence is 13 residues long. V was cut by 9 bases and J by 3 bases, with 12 bases left in between. Germline V gives CDR1 KGHDR, CDR2 SFDVKD. The CDR3 DNA follows: TGTGCCACCTCTGGGCGTAGGACAGATACGCAGTATTTT. Its translation is CATSGRRTDTQYF.

The rearrangement uses TRBV6-1 and TRBJ2-5, with a tentative D call TRBD2 (7 bases). V lost 2 bases and J 5 bases, leaving 15 bases between the germline ends. The germline V gene encodes CDR1 MNHNS and CDR2 SASEGT. The length of the CDR3 is 15 residues. The CDR3 DNA reads as TGTGCCAGCAGTGAAAACCGGGGGCGGGGGGAGACCCAGTACTTC. Translation gives CASSENRGRGETQYF.

The chain employs TRBV28 and TRBJ1-4; D is unresolved. This CDR3 region has 16 residues. The germline gives CDR1 MDHEN, CDR2 SYDVKM. Trimming cost V 4 bases and J 5 bases, with 17 bases left between them. The CDR3 DNA sequence: TGTGCCAGCAGTTCCGGCGTAGAGGAGCTCAATGAAAAACTGTTTTTT. Protein product: CASSSGVEELNEKLFF.

CDR3 bases: TGTGCCAGCAGCCTAACCGGGACTCCAGGAGGGGAGCTGTTTTTT. Protein sequence: CASSLTGTPGGELFF. The chain is built from TRBV6-2 or TRBV6-3 and TRBJ2-2; D possibly corresponds to TRBD2 (6 bases). The CDR3 contains 15 residues. With 6 bases removed from V and 8 bases from J, the gap between germline ends came to 19 bases. Germline V gene lookup returns CDR1 MNHEY and CDR2 SVGEGT.

The chain recombines TRBV6-5 with TRBJ1-4; D ambiguous. Looked up from germline, CDR1 is MNHEY and CDR2 is SVGAGI. V was pared by 8 bases and J by 8 bases, with 12 bases between. The CDR3 has 12 amino acids. The CDR3 loop reads CASGPLGEKLFF. The CDR3 nucleotides are TGTGCCAGCGGCCCCCTGGGCGAAAAACTGTTTTTT.

The CDR3 sequence is CASSTPRGGSQETQYF. CDR3 DNA sequence: TGTGCCAGCAGTACCCCCCGGGGTGGGAGCCAAGAGACCCAGTACTTC. The genes are TRBV6-2 or TRBV6-3 and TRBJ2-5; possible D gene TRBD2, 5 bases. CDR1 is MNHEY and CDR2 is SVGEGT in the germline V gene. The CDR3 runs 16 residues. The ends were cut back, 5 bases at V and 1 base at J, with 17 bases in the middle.

The chain couples TRBV13 to TRBJ2-5; tentatively, D is TRBD2 (5 bases). Germline-derived CDR1 and CDR2 are PRHDT and FYEKMQ (reference sequence). The CDR3 has 15 residues. Between the trimmed V and J ends, which lost 3 bases and 4 bases, there was a span of 15 bases. The chain's CDR3 is CASSFGRGVPETQYF. The DNA of the CDR3 is TGTGCCAGCAGCTTTGGGAGAGGTGTGCCAGAGACCCAGTACTTC.

The V call is TRBV19, the J call TRBJ1-5; tentatively, D is TRBD1 (6 bases). The length of the CDR3 is 16 residues. V lost 7 bases to trimming and J lost 3 bases, with 19 bases between them. CDR1 and CDR2 from the germline V gene are LNHDA and SQIVND (reference sequence). The CDR3 reads CASTRGGVPPNQPQHF. DNA of the CDR3: TGTGCCAGTACCAGGGGAGGGGTCCCACCCAATCAGCCCCAGCATTTT.

The rearrangement links TRBV27 to TRBJ1-2; TRBD1 might be the D (6 bases). Trimming shortened V by 5 bases and J by 5 bases, and 15 bases separated the two germline ends. Germline V CDR1 and CDR2: MNHEY, SMNVEV (reference sequence). The CDR3 runs 14 residues. CDR3 in amino acids: CASSPGGGGYGYTF. The CDR3 bases are TGTGCCAGCAGTCCGGGAGGGGGAGGATATGGCTACACCTTC.

The V and J genes are TRBV3-1 (or the pseudogene TRBV3-2) and TRBJ2-3, with TRBD2 matching 7 bases. This CDR3 has 17 residues. After removal of 0 bases from V and 2 bases from J, the junction contained 8 bases not matched to a gene. Germline CDR1 and CDR2: LGHDT and YNNKEL (reference sequence). CDR3 bases: TGTGCCAGCAGCCAAGATCGCCGGCGGGGGTCCACAGATACGCAGTATTTT. This encodes CASSQDRRRGSTDTQYF.

The rearrangement uses TRBV28 and TRBJ1-1, with D possibly TRBD1 on 6 matching bases. Trimming removed 4 bases from V and 2 bases from J, with 11 bases in between. The CDR3 runs 14 residues. Germline CDR1 is MDHEN and CDR2 is SYDVKM. The CDR3 loop is CASSSYRVNTEAFF. For the CDR3, the DNA is TGTGCCAGCAGTTCCTACAGGGTTAACACTGAAGCTTTCTTT.

This rearrangement joins TRBV29-1 to TRBJ1-2; the D gene is possibly TRBD1 (6 bases). V lost 7 bases and J lost 0, with 12 bases in between. This CDR3 has 13 amino acids. Germline V CDR1 and CDR2: SQVTM, ANQGSEA. The CDR3 coding sequence is TGCAGCGGTGGACAGAGCCCTAACTATGGCTACACCTTC. It codes for CSGGQSPNYGYTF.

V gene TRBV19 combines with J gene TRBJ2-1; 8 nucleotides line up with TRBD2. V lost 3 bases, J lost 7 bases, and 8 bases stayed unmatched. The CDR3 spans 15 residues. Germline V gene data show CDR1 as LNHDA and CDR2 as SQIVND (reference sequence). As DNA, the CDR3 is TGTGCCAGTAGTATGTTTCCGGGGGGGCGGAATGAGCAGTTCTTC. Translation gives CASSMFPGGRNEQFF.

This chain links TRBV24-1 with TRBJ2-1; a weak D match, TRBD1 (6 bases). Per the germline V gene, CDR1 is KGHDR and CDR2 is SFDVKD. The CDR3 totals 11 residues. V was shortened by 7 bases and J by 10 bases, with 10 bases between the two germline ends. The CDR3 region has the DNA TGTGCCACCAGCGTTGACAGGGAGCAGTTCTTC. Encoded protein: CATSVDREQFF.

This clone was seen many times. The rearrangement uses TRBV24-1 and TRBJ2-1; 9 positions agree with TRBD2. Trimming took 2 bases from V and 15 from J; bases not matched to a gene: 7. Per germline, CDR1 KGHDR and CDR2 SFDVKD. This CDR3 comprises 13 residues. Here the CDR3 DNA reads TGTGCCACCAGTGATTCCGGCGGGGGGGCTTGGTTCTTC. Translating it yields CATSDSGGGAWFF.

The chain recombines TRBV4-2 with TRBJ2-3; D is perhaps TRBD2 (6 bases). Trimming took off 0 bases at V and 6 bases at J, with 10 bases between the two ends. Germline V gene lookup returns CDR1 LGHNA and CDR2 YNFKEQ. The CDR3 has 14 residues. The CDR3 coding sequence is TGTGCCAGCAGCCAAGATGGAGGGCGGGATACGCAGTATTTT. Protein sequence: CASSQDGGRDTQYF.

V gene TRBV18 combines with J gene TRBJ2-3, with D tentatively TRBD2 (7 bases). This CDR3 contains 15 residues. Germline CDR1 KGHSH, CDR2 LQKENI. Trimming stripped 5 bases from V and 3 bases from J, with 15 bases between. As DNA, the CDR3 is TGTGCCAGCTCAGCGGGGGCGTTAATGACAGATACGCAGTATTTT. It encodes CASSAGALMTDTQYF.

The rearrangement uses TRBV11-2 and TRBJ1-2; 7 bases agree with TRBD1. With V trimmed by 1 base and J by 7 bases, 12 bases remained unmatched. This CDR3 has 16 amino acids. Germline loops: CDR1 SGHAT, CDR2 FQNNGV. CDR3 sequence: CASSLAYRRQGGGYTF. The DNA of the CDR3 is TGTGCCAGCAGCTTAGCTTATAGGCGACAGGGAGGTGGCTACACCTTC.

This clone was counted a few times. Other DNA variants within this sample encode the same CDR3. CDR3 nucleotides: TGTGCCAGCTCACCCCAGGGTGGAACTGAAGCTTTCTTT. Its translation is CASSPQGGTEAFF. The chain couples TRBV18 to TRBJ1-1; possibly TRBD1 for D (5 bases). The germline V and J ends were trimmed by 3 bases and 5 bases, with 10 bases remaining between them. Germline CDR1 KGHSH, CDR2 LQKENI. The CDR3 consists of 13 residues.

The chain carries TRBV4-1 and TRBJ1-1, with D uncertain. The CDR3 totals 14 residues. In germline, CDR1 is MGHRA, CDR2 YSYEKL. Trimming pared 3 bases from V and 1 base from J, leaving 9 bases between. CDR3 sequence (DNA): TGCGCCAGCAGCCACCTCTCAGGGAACACTGAAGCTTTCTTT. Translating gives CASSHLSGNTEAFF.

V gene TRBV3-1 (or the pseudogene TRBV3-2) combines with J gene TRBJ1-6; no definite D call. The V and J ends lost 2 bases and 8 bases respectively, with 7 bases between them. Germline CDR1 LGHDT, CDR2 YNNKEL (reference sequence). The CDR3 sequence is 13 residues long. CDR3 DNA sequence: TGTGCCAGCAGCCAAAACCGCGATTCACCCCTCCACTTT. Protein sequence: CASSQNRDSPLHF.

CDR3 sequence: CATRDPGGQETQYF. CDR3 nucleotides: TGTGCTACCCGGGACCCTGGGGGGCAAGAGACCCAGTACTTC. This chain uses TRBV7-8 with TRBJ2-5; D might be TRBD2 (6 bases). Germline V CDR1 and CDR2: SGHVS, FQNEAQ. The CDR3 length is 14 residues.

The rearrangement links TRBV3-1 (or the pseudogene TRBV3-2) to TRBJ2-5, with D tentatively TRBD2 (6 bases). Trimming removed 0 bases from V and 3 bases from J, with 8 bases in between. Germline CDR1 reads LGHDT; CDR2 reads YNNKEL (reference sequence). The CDR3 is 14 residues long. The CDR3 bases are TGTGCCAGCAGCCAAGATCCGGGGGAAGAGACCCAGTACTTC. Protein product: CASSQDPGEETQYF.

This clone was found a few times. The gene calls are TRBV19 and TRBJ1-5; D remains ambiguous. Germline-derived CDR1 and CDR2 are LNHDA and SQIVND (reference sequence). The V end lost 3 bases, the J end lost 1 base, and 4 bases lay between the germline ends. The CDR3 consists of 13 residues. This chain's CDR3 is CASSMESNQPQHF. For the CDR3, the DNA is TGTGCCAGTAGTATGGAGAGCAATCAGCCCCAGCATTTT.